Presented here are 5 T cell receptor beta chains from one specimen sequenced in a study of shared clonotypes between healthy human individuals. Positively selected for CCR7, the CD45RO-negative cells used as naive CD8 cells excluded terminally differentiated effector memory CD45RA+ cells. TCRdb's copy holds only in-frame clones and misses some; the assay was immunoSEQ multiplex PCR. The sample contains hundreds of thousands of clones, 80% to 95% of which appear only once. Input material: naive CD8+ T cells sorted from blood. Receptors were obtained from a man younger than 45 in good health.

Regarding this clone: Other DNA sequences from this sample encode an identical CDR3 as well. The gene calls are TRBV7-8 and TRBJ2-1; possibly TRBD1 for D (6 bases). Germline V gene lookup returns CDR1 SGHVS and CDR2 FQNEAQ. V was pared by 5 bases and J by 3 bases, with 8 bases between. The CDR3 length is 13 residues. The CDR3 protein is CASSADSYNEQFF. In DNA form, the CDR3 reads TGTGCCAGCAGCGCGGACAGCTACAATGAGCAGTTCTTC.

This chain uses TRBV25-1 with TRBJ1-1, with D uncertain. CDR3 length equals 12 residues. Trimming removed 4 bases at V and 2 bases at J, with 5 bases between. Germline V lookup: CDR1 MGHDK, CDR2 SYGVNS. The CDR3 sequence is CASSGLNTEAFF. The CDR3 DNA is TGTGCCAGCAGTGGGTTAAACACTGAAGCTTTCTTT. Full variable domain (rest looked up from reference TRBV25-1 and TRBJ1-1): EADIYQTPRYLVIGTGKKITLECSQTMGHDKMYWYQQDPGMELHLIHYSYGVNSTEKGDLSSESTVSRIRTEHFPLTLESARPSHTSQYLCASSGLNTEAFFGQGTRLTVV.

About this clone itself: The same CDR3 arises from other DNA sequences in this sample as well. The CDR3 loop is CASSLNRGYEQYF. CDR3 coding DNA: TGTGCCAGCAGCTTAAACAGGGGGTACGAGCAGTACTTC. J is TRBJ2-7 and V is TRBV7-2; TRBD1 matches 8 bases. In germline, CDR1 is SGHTA, CDR2 FQGNSA. V was pared by 2 bases and J by 4 bases, with 1 base of the junction left unmatched. This CDR3 is built from 13 residues. The entire variable domain, with the rest obtained from reference TRBV7-2 and TRBJ2-7, is as follows: GAGVSQSPSNKVTEKGKDVELRCDPISGHTALYWYRQSLGQGLEFLIYFQGNSAPDKSGLPSDRFSAERTGGSVSTLTIQRTQQEDSAVYLCASSLNRGYEQYFGPGTRLTVT.

The V and J genes are TRBV12-5 and TRBJ2-3, with TRBD1 matching over 9 bases. Trimming at V came to 9 bases and at J to 6 bases, leaving 13 bases not matched to a gene. Per germline, CDR1 LGHNT and CDR2 FRNRAP. CDR3 length: 15 amino acids. The CDR3, as DNA: TGTGCTAGCTGTTACAGGGGGCGCGTAATCGATACGCAGTATTTT. This encodes CASCYRGRVIDTQYF.

DNA of the CDR3: TGTGCCAGCAGCTTCGGCGTCTTTCCCTACGAGCAGTACTTC. Translation gives CASSFGVFPYEQYF. The chain recombines TRBV7-9 with TRBJ2-7; D unresolved. The CDR3 runs 14 residues. V was shortened by 3 bases and J by 2 bases, with 11 bases between the two germline ends. The V gene's germline CDR1 is SEHNR and CDR2 FQNEAQ (reference sequence).